Listed below are T cell receptor beta chains from one sample, sequenced in a study of CD8 T cells in Susac syndrome. Each CDR3 protein gets one entry after TCRdb re-called the immunoSEQ multiplex PCR reads with MiXCR. Of 85,000 to 130,000 distinct CDR3 sequences detected, approximately 93% appear once; the ten largest clones hold over 0.4%. The specimen sequenced was CD8+ T cells from PBMCs. All receptors derive from a human donor with Susac syndrome. CDR3s include the opening cysteine and the closing phenylalanine or tryptophan. The order of the fields is D gene, clone size, V gene, J gene, CDR3 DNA, CDR3 protein. The D gene is left open where the match is weak. Size values are once, few and many counts, or a class for expanded clones, and some rows have none.

d_gene: NA; abundance: NA; v_gene: TRBV5-4; j_gene: TRBJ2-5; CDR3nt: TGTGCCAGCAGCTTACGGGACGGACCTCAAGAGACCCAGTACTTC; CDR3aa: CASSLRDGPQETQYF
d_gene: NA; abundance: NA; v_gene: TRBV7-3; j_gene: TRBJ2-3; CDR3nt: TGTGCCAGCAGCTCTGACGGAGATACGCAGTATTTT; CDR3aa: CASSSDGDTQYF
d_gene: NA; abundance: NA; v_gene: TRBV7-9; j_gene: TRBJ1-1; CDR3nt: TGTGCCAGCAGCTCTACTACAGACTTCGAAGCTTTCTTT; CDR3aa: CASSSTTDFEAFF
d_gene: TRBD2; abundance: NA; v_gene: TRBV27; j_gene: TRBJ2-7; CDR3nt: TGTGCCAGCAGTCACTTCGGCGGGGGGTACGAGCAGTACTTC; CDR3aa: CASSHFGGGYEQYF
d_gene: NA; abundance: few; v_gene: TRBV2; j_gene: TRBJ2-7; CDR3nt: TGTGCCTCGTCAGCCTACGAGCAGTACTTC; CDR3aa: CASSAYEQYF
d_gene: TRBD2; abundance: NA; v_gene: TRBV7-8; j_gene: TRBJ2-3; CDR3nt: TGTGCCAGCATCCGGACTAGCGGTACAGATACGCAGTATTTT; CDR3aa: CASIRTSGTDTQYF
d_gene: TRBD2; abundance: NA; v_gene: TRBV6-2/TRBV6-3; j_gene: TRBJ2-3; CDR3nt: TGTGCCAGCACTAGCGGAGATACGCAGTATTTT; CDR3aa: CASTSGDTQYF
d_gene: TRBD2; abundance: few; v_gene: TRBV20-1; j_gene: TRBJ2-7; CDR3nt: TGCAGTGCTAGAGAACTAGCGGGCTACGAGCAGTACTTC; CDR3aa: CSARELAGYEQYF
d_gene: NA; abundance: NA; v_gene: TRBV13; j_gene: TRBJ2-5; CDR3nt: TGTGCCAGCAGCTTAAATGGACACCAAGAGACCCAGTACTTC; CDR3aa: CASSLNGHQETQYF
d_gene: NA; abundance: NA; v_gene: TRBV7-8; j_gene: TRBJ2-1; CDR3nt: TGTGCCAGCAGCTTAGTAGACGGGAAAGGCAATGAGCAGTTCTTC; CDR3aa: CASSLVDGKGNEQFF
d_gene: NA; abundance: NA; v_gene: TRBV9; j_gene: TRBJ2-3; CDR3nt: TGTGCCAGCAGCGTAGAGGGCCAGGTCACAGATACGCAGTATTTT; CDR3aa: CASSVEGQVTDTQYF
d_gene: NA; abundance: once; v_gene: TRBV5-4; j_gene: TRBJ1-5; CDR3nt: TGTGCCAGCAGCTCAGCCCCCAATCAGCCCCAGCATTTT; CDR3aa: CASSSAPNQPQHF
d_gene: NA; abundance: NA; v_gene: TRBV13; j_gene: TRBJ1-1; CDR3nt: TGTGCCAGCAGCTTGGATGGACAGGAAGCTTTCTTT; CDR3aa: CASSLDGQEAFF
d_gene: NA; abundance: NA; v_gene: TRBV13; j_gene: TRBJ1-2; CDR3nt: TGTGCCAGCAGCTTTCAGGGATCTGGCTACACCTTC; CDR3aa: CASSFQGSGYTF
d_gene: NA; abundance: NA; v_gene: TRBV20-1; j_gene: TRBJ2-5; CDR3nt: TGCAGTGCTAATCCTACAGGGATCCCTTTTGAGACCCAGTACTTC; CDR3aa: CSANPTGIPFETQYF
d_gene: TRBD1; abundance: NA; v_gene: TRBV12-3/TRBV12-4; j_gene: TRBJ2-7; CDR3nt: TGTGCCAGCAGTTCAGTAGTCCGGGACAGAAGGCAGTACTTC; CDR3aa: CASSSVVRDRRQYF
d_gene: NA; abundance: once; v_gene: TRBV14; j_gene: TRBJ2-2; CDR3nt: TGTGCCAGCAGCCAAGCAGGTTCGAACACCGGGGAGCTGTTTTTT; CDR3aa: CASSQAGSNTGELFF
d_gene: NA; abundance: NA; v_gene: TRBV9; j_gene: TRBJ2-7; CDR3nt: TGTGCCAGCAGCGTAGAGTCCCACAGGGACTCCTACGAGCAGTACTTC; CDR3aa: CASSVESHRDSYEQYF
d_gene: TRBD1; abundance: NA; v_gene: TRBV6-1; j_gene: TRBJ2-1; CDR3nt: TGTGCCAGTTCCCTGACACCTACAGGGGCCCCGGGCAATGAGCAGTTCTTC; CDR3aa: CASSLTPTGAPGNEQFF
d_gene: TRBD1; abundance: NA; v_gene: TRBV20-1; j_gene: TRBJ2-7; CDR3nt: TGCAGTGCTAGGTGGGACAGGCCGGACGAGCAGTACTTC; CDR3aa: CSARWDRPDEQYF
d_gene: NA; abundance: NA; v_gene: TRBV15; j_gene: TRBJ1-2; CDR3nt: TGTGCCACCAGCAGAGATCTGGCAGGGTCGGAAGGCTACACCTTC; CDR3aa: CATSRDLAGSEGYTF
d_gene: NA; abundance: NA; v_gene: TRBV9; j_gene: TRBJ2-1; CDR3nt: TGTGCCAGCAGCCCCCGACGGGGACGAGGGGGTCATGAGCAGTTCTTC; CDR3aa: CASSPRRGRGGHEQFF
d_gene: NA; abundance: NA; v_gene: TRBV9; j_gene: TRBJ2-1; CDR3nt: TGTGCCAGCAGCGGGGGGGTCAATGAGCAGTTCTTC; CDR3aa: CASSGGVNEQFF
d_gene: NA; abundance: once; v_gene: TRBV7-9; j_gene: TRBJ2-1; CDR3nt: TGTGCCAGCAGCCTGGGACACGAATACAATGAGCAGTTCTTC; CDR3aa: CASSLGHEYNEQFF
d_gene: NA; abundance: NA; v_gene: TRBV9; j_gene: TRBJ1-1; CDR3nt: TGTGCCAGCAGCCCCGGGCGGCTCGCCACTGAAGCTTTCTTT; CDR3aa: CASSPGRLATEAFF